Listed here is a single TCR beta chain. Its antigen is unknown. No quality values exist for individual bases; no much larger clone is one base distant. The germline V gene yields MDHEN for CDR1 and SYDVKM for CDR2. Trimming takes 2 bases from V and 2 bases from J, and the germline ends sit 7 bases apart. Measured from the cysteine to the phenylalanine, the CDR3 is 14 residues long. Of all the DNA, just the CDR3 is kept, 42 bases in frame from base 1. Receptors were amplified or captured by 5' RACE. The instrument was an Illumina HiSeq 2500. A second PCR of roughly 7 to 12 cycles was run with a J-beta primer mix and a sample-barcoded 5' primer. Each TCR beta cDNA molecule received a unique molecular identifier from a template-switch 5' adaptor carrying 12 random nucleotides. Each sample yielded at least 3 million CDR3-containing paired-end reads. All of the RNA was converted into first-strand cDNA using the Mint cDNA synthesis kit, with a TRBC-specific oligonucleotide serving as the primer. Following uracil-DNA glycosylase treatment, a first 18-cycle PCR with universal primers M1SS and BC2_uni_R was performed on all cDNA. In the source study's methods: Each sample was normalized by randomly selecting 1 million high-quality reads, each carrying a distinct molecular identifier. Instead of being binned into consensus sequences, reads with shared molecular identifiers were discarded. MiTCR, run with a Q25 quality threshold and the strictest error-elimination algorithm, handled CDR3 identification, clonotype clustering and error correction. Lower-bound total TCR beta diversity was estimated with a nonparametric unseen species model using Euler transformation. TCRdb took the public reads, trimmed them with fastp at Q25, ran MiXCR for clone calling and kept in-frame beta chains. Rows matching on CDR3 protein sequence are summarized as one entry with the most common DNA and genes. Here the V and J calls rest on TCRdb's processing, not on the authors' analysis. The sample table lists about 400,000 distinct CDR3 sequences, 45% to 65% of them with a count of one. Clones ranked in the top ten supply roughly 51% of the sample.

Donors were 30 to 45 systemically healthy Caucasian individuals from Russia aged roughly 6 to 100 years. Roughly 10 milliliters of peripheral blood were collected from each donor into EDTA-treated Vacutainer tubes. Ficoll-Paque density-gradient centrifugation was used to isolate PBMCs, with at least 7 million obtained per sample. Trizol reagent was used to extract total RNA from PBMCs, with at least 5.5 micrograms per sample. The percentages of naive CD45RAhigh/CD27high T cells were determined by flow cytometry on a PBMC aliquot from every donor. These data come from a study of blood T cells in healthy people across ages (dated by TCRdb to the mid-2010s). With regard to the full study: Template switching captured roughly one uniquely barcoded TCR beta cDNA molecule per two T cells in model experiments. The donors were divided into four age groups: young (average around 15 years), middle-aged (about 39), aged (roughly 66) and long-lived (about 79). To avoid experimental bias, donors of different ages were randomly spread across the sequencing lanes. To track age-related changes in TCR beta repertoire diversity, the study relied on deep sequencing normalized with unique cDNA molecular identifiers. The study analyzed two additional independent replicas of 1 million unique cDNA reads from the same blood draw for two donors, one aged 18 to 29 and one aged 80 or older.

The paper as a whole reports these results and caveats: Compared with the aged group, the long-lived group had more naive CD4+ T cells, fewer expanded clones and increased TCR diversity, a pattern suggesting age selection. As age increased, observed TCR beta diversity per million T cells dropped in a roughly linear way, and a significant reduction was already evident by age 40. Conclusive comparison of naive and antigen-experienced compartments was prevented by the profiling of bulk unsorted PBMCs. A strong correlation was found between observed TCR beta diversity and the percentage of naive T cells measured by flow cytometry. Estimates of total diversity based on one million sequenced T cells were considered lower bounds and underestimates. The CMV infection status of donors was not known, potentially confounding age-related changes in expanded clonotypes.

The specimen sequenced was blood. The source is a man between 60 and 75 years old in good health. This chain joins TRBV28 to TRBJ2-1; TRBD1 is a possible D gene, resting on 6 matching bases. CDR3 protein: CASSLHRAYNEQFF. Read as DNA, the sequence is TGTGCCAGCAGTTTACACAGGGCCTACAATGAGCAGTTCTTC.